The 15 T cell receptor beta chains presented below share a single source sample, sequenced in a study of molecular identifiers for immune sequencing clone quantification (dated by TCRdb to the late 2010s). The library was prepared using PCR. TCRdb lists the instrument as Illumina HiSeq 4000. TCRdb reworked the public reads: Q25 trimming with fastp, MiXCR clone assembly, productive beta chains retained. Rows are unified per CDR3 protein, each entry keeping the most common DNA and genes. The sample yields 60,000 to 70,000 distinct CDR3 sequences; around a sixth were counted once. The ten largest clonotypes hold around 1.6% of the sample. Sequencing input: naive CD8+ T cells from blood, with Jurkat cell RNA spiked in. In the paper's terms, the cell subset or site label means: FACS-sorted CD8+CD4-CCR7+CD45RA+ naive T cells. These receptors all stem from a human donor in good health. Some libraries in this study had Jurkat cell RNA spiked in.

This clonotype has at least ten counts. The chain carries TRBV27 and TRBJ2-1, with TRBD1 matching over 7 bases. This CDR3 spans 15 amino acids. The germline V gene encodes CDR1 MNHEY and CDR2 SMNVEV (reference sequence). V shed 2 bases, J shed 4 bases, and the junction held 5 bases outside the gene matches. The CDR3 loop reads CASSLLTGTYNEQFF. The DNA of the CDR3 is TGTGCCAGCAGTTTACTGACAGGGACGTACAATGAGCAGTTCTTC.

This clonotype occurred a few times. This chain uses TRBV12-3 or TRBV12-4 with TRBJ2-7; the D is unclear. This CDR3 contains 14 residues. Trimming took 4 bases from V and 0 from J, leaving 10 bases between them. As DNA, the CDR3 is TGTGCCAGCAGTTCGTCGAGAAGCTCCTACGAGCAGTACTTC. Translated, it gives CASSSSRSSYEQYF.

This clonotype was observed many times. The chain employs TRBV7-9 and TRBJ1-1; D is unclear. V lost 3 bases to trimming and J lost 6 bases, with 11 bases between them. This CDR3 has 13 residues. Germline CDR1 SEHNR, CDR2 FQNEAQ (reference sequence). For the CDR3, the DNA is TGTGCCAGCAGCTTTCAGGTTAGCCCTGAAGCTTTCTTT. Protein: CASSFQVSPEAFF.

This clonotype was seen more than once but under ten times. This chain joins TRBV28 and TRBJ2-2; D possibly corresponds to TRBD1 (5 bases). The V end lost 8 bases, the J end lost 8 bases, and 15 bases lay between the germline ends. Germline V gene sequence: CDR1 MDHEN, CDR2 SYDVKM. The CDR3 consists of 13 residues. The CDR3 is CASANDQGGELFF. The CDR3 coding sequence is TGTGCCAGCGCAAACGACCAGGGAGGGGAGCTGTTTTTT.

This clonotype occurred many times. The genes are TRBV12-5 and TRBJ1-5; possible D gene TRBD1, 6 bases. The CDR3 contains 15 residues. Germline lookup yields CDR1 LGHNT and CDR2 FRNRAP. V dropped 6 bases and J dropped 5 bases, with 17 bases sitting between them. Here the CDR3 reads CASGTTGLGDQPQHF. Written as DNA, the CDR3 is TGTGCTAGTGGCACGACAGGCCTCGGGGATCAGCCCCAGCATTTT.

About this clonotype: Given a much more abundant clone one base away, this may be a read error. The rearrangement uses TRBV5-3 and TRBJ2-3; 7 positions match TRBD2. Being an ORF, TRBV5-3 has a function that is uncertain. The CDR3 is made up of 16 amino acids. DNA for the CDR3: TGTGTCAGCAGCTGGGGGGGGGTTCGGGCTGCAGATACGCAGTATTTT. As protein: CVSSWGGVRAADTQYF.

Comments on this clonotype: This CDR3 is missing its conserved last phenylalanine or tryptophan, likely due to a read error. The genes are TRBV6-5 and TRBJ2-3; tentative D call: TRBD2 (5 bases). CDR1 MNHEY and CDR2 SVGAGI come from the germline V gene. The CDR3 is 13 residues long. As DNA, the CDR3 is TGTGCCAGCAGTTCCTTGGGAGCAGATTCGCAGTATCTT. Its translation is CASSSLGADSQYL.

This rearrangement joins TRBV27 to TRBJ2-7, with D uncertain. In germline, CDR1 is MNHEY, CDR2 SMNVEV (reference sequence). Trimming stripped 5 bases from V and 4 bases from J, with 15 bases between. CDR3 size: 14 residues. The chain's CDR3 is CASSIAGNTYEQYF. The DNA of the CDR3 is TGTGCCAGCAGTATAGCTGGCAATACGTACGAGCAGTACTTC.

This clonotype was found many times. The J gene is TRBJ2-7, the V gene TRBV7-8; 12 bases match TRBD2. The germline V gene encodes CDR1 SGHVS and CDR2 FQNEAQ. With V trimmed by 6 bases and J by 6 bases, 24 bases remained unmatched. There are 20 residues in the CDR3. Written as DNA, the CDR3 is TGTGCCAGCAGACGCTACTCAGGGGGATCAGGACTAGCGGGACCGGGCGAGCAGTACTTC. Its protein is CASRRYSGGSGLAGPGEQYF. Together with reference TRBV7-8 and TRBJ2-7, the CDR3 gives the full variable domain: GAGVSQSPRYKVAKRGQDVALRCDPISGHVSLFWYQQALGQGPEFLTYFQNEAQLDKSGLPSDRFFAERPEGSVSTLKIQRTQQEDSAVYLCASRRYSGGSGLAGPGEQYFGPGTRLTVT.

This clonotype was picked up many times. The rearrangement joins TRBV4-3 to TRBJ2-2; TRBD2 agrees at 14 bases. From germline, CDR1 is LGHNA and CDR2 YSLEER. Trimming removed 0 bases from V and 4 bases from J; junction bases left unmatched: 7. The CDR3 loop spans 19 amino acids. The CDR3 sequence is CASSQETSGRAEGTGELFF. CDR3 DNA: TGCGCCAGCAGCCAAGAGACTAGCGGGAGGGCCGAGGGCACCGGGGAGCTGTTTTTT.

This clonotype was detected many times. The genes are TRBV24-1 and TRBJ2-5; D perhaps matches TRBD1 (7 bases). Germline CDR1 and CDR2: KGHDR and SFDVKD. The V gene lost 1 base and the J gene lost 3 bases, with 14 bases spanning the gap. The CDR3 is 16 amino acids. CDR3 bases: TGTGCCACCAGTGATTTTGGTAGCAGGGGGGAAGAGACCCAGTACTTC. Translation: CATSDFGSRGEETQYF.

V usage is TRBV7-6 and J usage is TRBJ2-1; 8 bases map to TRBD2. The CDR3 contains 16 residues. In germline, CDR1 is SGHVS, CDR2 FNYEAQ. The V and J ends lost 5 bases and 5 bases, in that order; junction bases with no gene match: 11. In DNA, the CDR3 is TGTGCCAGCAGCCCAGAGGCGGGACTAGGAGACAATGAGCAGTTCTTC. It is translated as CASSPEAGLGDNEQFF.

This clonotype was seen repeatedly, ten times or more. The rearrangement joins TRBV11-3 to TRBJ2-3; weak D call: TRBD1 (6 bases). Trimming took off 5 bases at V and 7 bases at J, with 16 bases between the two ends. Germline V gene data show CDR1 as SGHNT and CDR2 as YENEEA. The CDR3 spans 14 residues. The CDR3 sequence is CASSPWTETNTQYF. In nucleotides, the CDR3 is TGTGCCAGCAGCCCTTGGACAGAAACTAATACGCAGTATTTT.

Turning to this clonotype: A much larger clone sits a single nucleotide away, making a read error possible. This chain links TRBV7-6 with TRBJ2-7; 7 nucleotides align to TRBD2. Germline trimming cut 1 base from V and 6 bases from J; bases unmatched to any gene: 15. CDR3 length: 17 amino acids. Germline-derived CDR1 and CDR2 are SGHVS and FNYEAQ. CDR3 protein: CASSLVGTGGSKPEQYF. DNA of the CDR3: TGTGCCAGCAGCTTAGTCGGGACTGGCGGGAGTAAGCCCGAGCAGTACTTC.

In this sample, this clonotype turned up a few times. The chain links TRBV21-1 to TRBJ2-7; the tabulated D call, TRBD1, remains unverified against the DNA. TRBV21-1 is a documented pseudogene. This CDR3 is built from 15 residues. The CDR3: CASSPRDRAPYEQYF. CDR3 bases: TGTGCCAGCTCACCCCGGGACAGAGCCCCTTACGAGCAGTACTTC.